A selection of T cell receptor beta chains follows, all from one sample in a study of cytomegalovirus exposure and HLA in healthy donors. Generated by immunoSEQ multiplex PCR, the TCRdb table keeps only in-frame clones and is missing some. The sample carries around 150,000 clones, roughly 75% recorded once. Sequencing used PBMCs. The origin of the receptors is a male donor in good health and CMV-seronegative. The CDR3 runs from the conserved cysteine through the conserved F or W. D genes are given only for firm matches. Not all rows give a size; the values are once, few, many and, for expanded clones, a class.

v_gene: TRBV4-1
abundance: NA
d_gene: TRBD2
j_gene: TRBJ2-7
CDR3aa: CASSLISGSPYEQYF
CDR3nt: TGCGCCAGCAGCCTCATTAGCGGGAGTCCTTACGAGCAGTACTTC

v_gene: TRBV19
abundance: NA
d_gene: TRBD2
j_gene: TRBJ2-3
CDR3aa: CASKRTSGTDTQYF
CDR3nt: TGTGCCAGTAAACGGACTAGCGGCACAGATACGCAGTATTTT

v_gene: TRBV28
abundance: NA
d_gene: NA
j_gene: TRBJ2-4
CDR3aa: CASSPSRGLNIQYF
CDR3nt: TGTGCCAGCAGTCCAAGCCGGGGACTAAACATTCAGTACTTC

v_gene: TRBV6-5
abundance: once
d_gene: TRBD1
j_gene: TRBJ1-2
CDR3aa: CASSYGDRVNGYTF
CDR3nt: TGTGCCAGCAGTTACGGGGACAGGGTGAATGGCTACACCTTC

v_gene: TRBV27
abundance: NA
d_gene: TRBD1
j_gene: TRBJ1-5
CDR3aa: CASSRRQGEDQPQHF
CDR3nt: TGTGCCAGCAGTCGCCGACAGGGGGAAGATCAGCCCCAGCATTTT

v_gene: TRBV27
abundance: few
d_gene: TRBD1
j_gene: TRBJ1-5
CDR3aa: CASSPGQEAYSNQPQHF
CDR3nt: TGTGCCAGCAGCCCCGGACAGGAAGCTTATAGCAATCAGCCCCAGCATTTT

v_gene: TRBV5-4
abundance: few
d_gene: NA
j_gene: TRBJ1-1
CDR3aa: CASSLDRGNTEAFF
CDR3nt: TGTGCCAGCAGCTTGGACCGGGGGAACACTGAAGCTTTCTTT

v_gene: TRBV6-1
abundance: few
d_gene: NA
j_gene: TRBJ1-1
CDR3aa: CAIYRDSVKAFF
CDR3nt: TGTGCCATCTATCGGGACTCCGTGAAAGCTTTCTTT

v_gene: TRBV6-1
abundance: few
d_gene: NA
j_gene: TRBJ1-4
CDR3aa: CASSEARDVNEKLFF
CDR3nt: TGTGCCAGCAGTGAAGCGCGGGACGTTAATGAAAAACTGTTTTTT

v_gene: TRBV6-5
abundance: NA
d_gene: TRBD2
j_gene: TRBJ2-2
CDR3aa: CASSYSKAGGERELFF
CDR3nt: TGTGCCAGCAGTTACTCGAAGGCGGGAGGGGAGCGGGAGCTGTTTTTT

v_gene: TRBV15
abundance: few
d_gene: TRBD2
j_gene: TRBJ2-3
CDR3aa: CATSRGLAGSDTQYF
CDR3nt: TGTGCCACCAGCAGAGGACTAGCGGGATCAGATACGCAGTATTTT

v_gene: TRBV4-3
abundance: NA
d_gene: NA
j_gene: TRBJ1-2
CDR3aa: CASSQEGFRESFYGYTF
CDR3nt: TGCGCCAGCAGCCAAGAGGGGTTCCGGGAATCGTTCTATGGCTACACCTTC

v_gene: TRBV27
abundance: NA
d_gene: NA
j_gene: TRBJ1-2
CDR3aa: CASSPTVNYGYTF
CDR3nt: TGTGCCAGCAGCCCAACGGTCAACTATGGCTACACCTTC

v_gene: TRBV9
abundance: few
d_gene: NA
j_gene: TRBJ1-6
CDR3aa: CASSVVENSPLHF
CDR3nt: TGTGCCAGCAGCGTAGTAGAGAATTCACCCCTCCACTTT

v_gene: TRBV6-1
abundance: NA
d_gene: TRBD1
j_gene: TRBJ2-3
CDR3aa: CASTLGQGLTDTQYF
CDR3nt: TGTGCCAGCACCTTAGGACAGGGGCTCACAGATACGCAGTATTTT

v_gene: TRBV7-9
abundance: NA
d_gene: NA
j_gene: TRBJ2-1
CDR3aa: CASSESGSYNEQFF
CDR3nt: TGTGCCAGCAGCGAAAGCGGATCCTACAATGAGCAGTTCTTC

v_gene: TRBV25-1
abundance: NA
d_gene: TRBD2
j_gene: TRBJ2-1
CDR3aa: CASMVETSGANEQFF
CDR3nt: TGTGCCAGCATGGTAGAGACTAGCGGAGCAAATGAGCAGTTCTTC

v_gene: TRBV6-1
abundance: NA
d_gene: TRBD1
j_gene: TRBJ1-5
CDR3aa: CASSRQGDQPQHF
CDR3nt: TGTGCCAGCAGCCGACAGGGTGATCAGCCCCAGCATTTT

v_gene: TRBV14
abundance: few
d_gene: NA
j_gene: TRBJ2-3
CDR3aa: CASSQWAAGADTQYF
CDR3nt: TGTGCCAGCAGCCAATGGGCAGCGGGCGCCGATACGCAGTATTTT